This TCR beta chain was sequenced in a study of T cells in women clearing cervical HPV infection. Comments on this clone: As yet, its antigen is unknown. The junction departs from germline at one end; a sequencing error may be responsible. The CDR3 end falls 3 residues outside the read, so it is completed with the germline J gene. This sample also contains other DNA sequences that code for the same CDR3.

This CDR3 has 13 residues. The germline CDR1 and CDR2 sequences are SEHNR and FQNEAQ (reference sequence). Using immunoSEQ multiplex PCR, the repertoire was profiled, and TCRdb retains in-frame clones only, with some absent. The table lists approximately 15,000 clones, with about 10% in the top ten. Study-wide results and limits: TRBV6-7 abundance was lower in cases than controls (around 0.1% versus 0.15%).

All donors had a single incident cervical HPV16 infection, not prevalent. The clonotype comes from a woman between 18 and 75 years old with a cervical HPV16 infection that either progressed to CIN3+ or cleared (not recorded which). The chain is built from TRBV7-9 and TRBJ2-1; D is perhaps TRBD2 (5 bases). Sample: blood buffy coat. CDR3 loop: CASSLVGVNEQFF. The CDR3 DNA, read in part, is TGTGCAAGCAGCTTAGTCGGGGTCAATGAG.